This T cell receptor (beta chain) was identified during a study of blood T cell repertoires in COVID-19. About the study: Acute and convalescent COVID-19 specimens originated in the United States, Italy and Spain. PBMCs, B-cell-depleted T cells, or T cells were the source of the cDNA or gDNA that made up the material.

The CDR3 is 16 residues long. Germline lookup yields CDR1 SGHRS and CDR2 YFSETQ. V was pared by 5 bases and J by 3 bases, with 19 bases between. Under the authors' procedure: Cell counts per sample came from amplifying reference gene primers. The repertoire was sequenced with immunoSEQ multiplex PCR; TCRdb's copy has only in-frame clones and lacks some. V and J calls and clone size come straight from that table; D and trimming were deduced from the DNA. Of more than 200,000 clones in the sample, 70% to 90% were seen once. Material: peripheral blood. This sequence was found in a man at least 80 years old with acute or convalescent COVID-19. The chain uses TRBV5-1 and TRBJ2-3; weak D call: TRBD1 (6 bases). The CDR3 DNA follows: TGCGCCAGCAGACCCGGGACATTCGCTCGGACAGATACGCAGTATTTT. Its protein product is CASRPGTFARTDTQYF. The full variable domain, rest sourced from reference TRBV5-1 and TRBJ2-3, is KAGVTQTPRYLIKTRGQQVTLSCSPISGHRSVSWYQQTPGQGLQFLFEYFSETQRNKGNFPGRFSGRQFSNSRSEMNVSTLELGDSALYLCASRPGTFARTDTQYFGPGTRLTVL.